This T cell receptor beta chain was documented in a study of T cells in Graves' hyperthyroidism and ophthalmopathy. Comment on this clonotype: Its matching antigen is unknown.

CDR1 is LNHDA, CDR2 SQIVND, per germline (reference sequence). This CDR3 has 14 amino acids. J gave up 4 bases and V 6 bases, and 5 bases lay outside the gene matches. Amplified TCR beta CDR3 regions derived from RNA transcripts. Researchers ran a first-round RT-PCR on the TCR CDR3 using the HTBI primer set. MiXCR, run by TCRdb on the multiplex PCR reads, gives a single entry per CDR3 protein. The table lists fewer than 450,000 distinct CDR3 sequences, around 15% of them singletons, with roughly a fifth in the top ten. Regarding the study as a whole: Most clonotypes expanded in the thyroid (above 0.001) were also present in blood.

The TCR comes from an older woman with Graves' ophthalmopathy. The specimen was blood. This chain links TRBV19 with TRBJ2-7; TRBD1 matches at 11 bases. CDR3 in amino acids: CASSTDRGQYEQYF. DNA of the CDR3: TGTGCCAGTAGCACGGACAGGGGGCAATACGAGCAGTACTTC.